This record concerns one TCR beta chain sequence. Included were adult ileal or ileocolonic Crohn's patients indicated for ileocolonic resection. The data were obtained in a study of T cell repertoires in ileal Crohn's disease. The wider study: At surgery, about 38% of patients smoked, with median disease duration about eight years. About half received postoperative treatment, some 10 with thiopurines and 15 to 20 anti-TNF.

Measured with immunoSEQ multiplex PCR; TCRdb has only the in-frame clones, and not every one. The sample lists 14,000 or so clones, over 65% seen once, with about 4.5% in the top ten. The TCR comes from an adult with Crohn's disease. The sample taken for sequencing was ileal tissue.

As DNA, the CDR3 is TGTGCCAGCAGTTACGGACTTTCTGGGGCCAACGTCCTGACTTTC. This gives the protein CASSYGLSGANVLTF. The V call is TRBV6-6, the J call TRBJ2-6, with D possibly matching TRBD2 (5 bases). The V end lost 2 bases, the J end lost 1 base, and 6 bases lay between the germline ends. Germline-derived CDR1 and CDR2 are MNHNY and SVGAGI (reference sequence). CDR3 length: 15 amino acids.